This T cell receptor (beta chain) was sequenced for a study of T cells expressing NK-cell markers. One entry per CDR3 protein, without DNA, is what TCRdb gives after re-calling the 5' RACE reads. The data include about 260,000 distinct CDR3 sequences; the top ten clones carry roughly 4.2%. CDR1 and CDR2 from the germline V gene are SGHRS and YFSETQ. This CDR3 is built from 14 residues. The receptor comes from a woman aged 18 to 75 in good health. V and J are TRBV5-1 and TRBJ2-1; the TCRdb call, TRBD2, lacks DNA for checking. Sequencing was done on a sample of blood T cells: a sorted CD56 or NKG2C T cell subset, CD4+ or CD8+ T cells, or bulk PBMC T cells (not recorded which). The CDR3 loop is CASNPGLALNEQFF.